A single TCR beta chain is shown here with its context. This clonotype has only one observation. Its binding antigen is unknown. Base qualities were left out, and no much larger clone turns up one base away. One read alone makes for weak evidence. The CDR3 goes from the cysteine to the phenylalanine over 16 residues. The sequence is cut down to CDR3 DNA, 48 bases in frame from base 1. Trimming removed 0 bases from V and 0 bases from J, leaving 12 bases between the germline ends. Taken from the germline V gene, the CDR1 and CDR2 loops are SGDLS and YYNGEE. High-throughput TCR beta sequencing profiled peripheral blood CD8+ and CD4+ T cells from healthy donors, Susac syndrome patients and multiple sclerosis patients. The multiple sclerosis controls were treatment-naive patients who had stable or active relapsing-remitting disease and met the revised McDonald criteria. Bulk CD8+ and CD4+ T cells were purified magnetically by negative isolation, whereas CD8+ TEMRA cells were enriched by FACS. Blood was collected in EDTA tubes and processed within 24 hours, with PBMCs isolated through density gradient centrifugation. PBMCs intended for TCR sequencing were cryopreserved in liquid nitrogen and were subsequently thawed in a 37 degrees C water bath. The sorted or isolated CD4+, CD8+ and CD8+ TEMRA cells reached a purity of at least 90%.

The data originate from a study of CD8 T cells in Susac syndrome (dated by TCRdb to the late 2010s). Background for the entire study: The study used repertoire sequencing to test whether antigen drove CD8+ T cell activation and differentiation in Susac syndrome. The paper's findings and limits, for the study overall: The number of individuals in the TCR sequencing and HLA analysis was recognized as being relatively small.

RNA was extracted using the RNeasy kit, and about 0.5 to 1 microgram was reverse transcribed with random hexamers. The immunoSEQ multiplex PCR assay, which covers 54 Vbeta and 13 Jbeta segments, was used to amplify TCR beta CDR3 regions. PCR amplification bias was corrected by using a synthetic template baseline for primer optimization and computational correction. In the source study's methods: Only productive sequences were kept, with reads annotated to V, D and J genes according to IMGT and analyzed in immunoSEQ Analyzer. Clonality was computed as one minus Shannon entropy normalized by log2 of the number of productive unique sequences. For each patient and control, public and private clones were evaluated among the 100 most prevalent clones. Clones were defined as Susac-specific when absent from the healthy and MS cohorts, from approximately 1,100 published viral clones and from other ImmuneACCESS disease sequences. Starting from the raw public reads, TCRdb applied fastp trimming at Q25, assembled clones with MiXCR and retained in-frame beta chains. Every distinct CDR3 protein forms one entry, paired with its most common genes and DNA. V and J calls and clone size were set by TCRdb, not the authors. The sample table shows some 200,000 distinct CDR3 sequences, and nearly 95% are seen once. The leading ten clones occupy 0.093% of the sample.

The V and J genes are TRBV9 and TRBJ1-2; too little of a D gene remains to name it. The receptor was isolated from a human donor with multiple sclerosis. Sequenced material: CD4+ T cells from PBMCs. The bases are TGTGCCAGCAGCGTAGATGTCCGGGTATCTAACTATGGCTACACCTTC. Translated, this gives CASSVDVRVSNYGYTF.